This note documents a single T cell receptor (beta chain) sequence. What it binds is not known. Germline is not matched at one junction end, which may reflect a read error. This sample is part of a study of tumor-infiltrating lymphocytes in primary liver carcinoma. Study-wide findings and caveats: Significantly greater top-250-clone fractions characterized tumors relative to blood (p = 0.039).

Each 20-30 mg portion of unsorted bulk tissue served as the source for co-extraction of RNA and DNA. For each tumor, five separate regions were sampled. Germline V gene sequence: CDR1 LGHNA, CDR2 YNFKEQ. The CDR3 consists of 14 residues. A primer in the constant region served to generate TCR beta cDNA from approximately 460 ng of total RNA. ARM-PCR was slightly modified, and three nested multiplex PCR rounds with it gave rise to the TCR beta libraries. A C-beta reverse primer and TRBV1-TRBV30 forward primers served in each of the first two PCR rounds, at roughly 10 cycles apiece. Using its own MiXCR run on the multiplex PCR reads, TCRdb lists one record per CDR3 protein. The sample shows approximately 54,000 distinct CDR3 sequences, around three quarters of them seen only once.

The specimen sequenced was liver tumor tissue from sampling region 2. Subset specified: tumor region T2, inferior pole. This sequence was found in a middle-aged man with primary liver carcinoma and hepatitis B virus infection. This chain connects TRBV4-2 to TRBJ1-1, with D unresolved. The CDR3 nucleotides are TGTGCCACCAGCCCAGGCGGGCCCGGGACTGAAGCTTTCTTT. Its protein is CATSPGGPGTEAFF.